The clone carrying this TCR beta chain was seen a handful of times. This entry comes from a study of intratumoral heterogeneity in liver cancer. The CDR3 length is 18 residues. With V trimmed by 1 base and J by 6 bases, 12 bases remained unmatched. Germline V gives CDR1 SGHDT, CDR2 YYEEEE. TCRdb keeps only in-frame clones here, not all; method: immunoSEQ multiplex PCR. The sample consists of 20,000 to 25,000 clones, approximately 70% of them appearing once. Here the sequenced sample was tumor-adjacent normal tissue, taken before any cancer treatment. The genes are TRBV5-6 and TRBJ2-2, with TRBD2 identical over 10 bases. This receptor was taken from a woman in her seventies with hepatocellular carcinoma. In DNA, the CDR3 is TGTGCCAGCAGCTTGCGTTCTAGCGGGAGTTGGGGAGCCGGGGAGCTGTTTTTT. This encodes CASSLRSSGSWGAGELFF.